The clone carrying this T cell receptor beta chain appeared a single time. The data belong to a study of tissue T cells after allogeneic stem cell transplantation. Profiling relied on immunoSEQ multiplex PCR, and the TCRdb table lists in-frame clones only, not all of them. Of tens of thousands of clones listed, less than 90% are singletons. The CDR3 runs to 14 residues. J was trimmed by 1 base and V by 4 bases; bases with no gene match: 3. Germline V gives CDR1 SNHLY, CDR2 FYNNEI. This receptor was taken from a woman aged 18 to 49 who later had graft-versus-host disease after an allogeneic stem cell transplant. The chain employs TRBV2 and TRBJ1-1; 7 positions match TRBD1. The starting material was blood, obtained before transplantation. CDR3 coding DNA: TGTGCCAGCAGTGCCGAGGGGGCGAACACTGAAGCTTTCTTT. It specifies CASSAEGANTEAFF.